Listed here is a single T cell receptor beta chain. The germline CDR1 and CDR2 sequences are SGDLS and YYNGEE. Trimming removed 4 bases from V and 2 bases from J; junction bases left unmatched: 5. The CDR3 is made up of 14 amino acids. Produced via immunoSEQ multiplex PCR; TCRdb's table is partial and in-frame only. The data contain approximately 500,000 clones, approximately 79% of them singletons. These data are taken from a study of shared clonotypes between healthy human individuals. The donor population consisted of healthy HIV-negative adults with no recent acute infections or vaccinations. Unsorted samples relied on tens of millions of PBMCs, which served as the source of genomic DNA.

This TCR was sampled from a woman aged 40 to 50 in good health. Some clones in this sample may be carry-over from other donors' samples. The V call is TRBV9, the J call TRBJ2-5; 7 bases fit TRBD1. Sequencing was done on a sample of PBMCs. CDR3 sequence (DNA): TGTGCCAGCAGCCCCACGGACAGGCAAGAGACCCAGTACTTC. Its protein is CASSPTDRQETQYF.